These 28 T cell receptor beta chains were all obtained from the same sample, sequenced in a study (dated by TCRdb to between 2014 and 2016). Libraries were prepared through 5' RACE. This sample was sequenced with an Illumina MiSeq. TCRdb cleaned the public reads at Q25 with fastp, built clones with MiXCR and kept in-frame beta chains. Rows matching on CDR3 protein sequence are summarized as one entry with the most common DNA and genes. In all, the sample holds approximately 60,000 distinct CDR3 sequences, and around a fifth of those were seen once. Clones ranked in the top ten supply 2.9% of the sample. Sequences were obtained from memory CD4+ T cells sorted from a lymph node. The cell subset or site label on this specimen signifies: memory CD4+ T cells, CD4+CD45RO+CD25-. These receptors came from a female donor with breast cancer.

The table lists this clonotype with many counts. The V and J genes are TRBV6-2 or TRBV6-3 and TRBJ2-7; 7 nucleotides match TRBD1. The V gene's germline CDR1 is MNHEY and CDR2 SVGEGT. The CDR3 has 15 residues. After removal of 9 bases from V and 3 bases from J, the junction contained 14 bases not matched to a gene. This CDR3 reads CASTETGTNYYEQYF. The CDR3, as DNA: TGTGCCAGTACGGAGACAGGGACCAATTACTACGAGCAGTACTTC.

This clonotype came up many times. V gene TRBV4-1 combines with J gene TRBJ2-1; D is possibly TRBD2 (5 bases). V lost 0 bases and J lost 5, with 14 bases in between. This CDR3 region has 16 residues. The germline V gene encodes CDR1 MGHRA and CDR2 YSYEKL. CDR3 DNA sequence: TGCGCCAGCAGCCAAGAAATAGCGACCCATCACAATGAGCAGTTCTTC. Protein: CASSQEIATHHNEQFF.

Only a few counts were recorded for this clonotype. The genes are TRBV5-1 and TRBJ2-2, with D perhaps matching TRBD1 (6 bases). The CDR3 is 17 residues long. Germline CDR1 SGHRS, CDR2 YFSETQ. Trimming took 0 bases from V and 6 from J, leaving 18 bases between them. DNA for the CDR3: TGCGCCAGCAGCTTGGCCGTAGGGGGTCAGGGAGCCGGGGAGCTGTTTTTT. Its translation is CASSLAVGGQGAGELFF.

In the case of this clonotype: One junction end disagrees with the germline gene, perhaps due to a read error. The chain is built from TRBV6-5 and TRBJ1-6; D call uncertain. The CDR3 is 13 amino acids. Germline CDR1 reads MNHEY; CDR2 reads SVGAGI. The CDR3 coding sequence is TGTGCCTGCAGTTTCCGTAATAATTCACCCCTCCACTTT. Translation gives CACSFRNNSPLHF.

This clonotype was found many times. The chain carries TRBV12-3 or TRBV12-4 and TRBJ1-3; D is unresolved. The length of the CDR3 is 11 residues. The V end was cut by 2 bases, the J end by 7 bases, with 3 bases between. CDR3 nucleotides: TGTGCCAGCAGTTTATCTAACACCATATATTTT. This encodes CASSLSNTIYF.

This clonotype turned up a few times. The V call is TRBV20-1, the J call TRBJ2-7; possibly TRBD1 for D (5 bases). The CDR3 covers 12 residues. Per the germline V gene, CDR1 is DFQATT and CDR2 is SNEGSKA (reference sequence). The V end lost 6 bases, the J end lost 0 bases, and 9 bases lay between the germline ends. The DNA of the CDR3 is TGCAGTGCCATTGGGGCCTCCTACGAGCAGTACTTC. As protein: CSAIGASYEQYF.

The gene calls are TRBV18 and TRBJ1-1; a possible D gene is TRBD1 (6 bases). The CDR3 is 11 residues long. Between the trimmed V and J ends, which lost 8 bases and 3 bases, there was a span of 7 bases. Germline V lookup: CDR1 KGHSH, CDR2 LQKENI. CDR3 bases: TGTGCCAGCCAGGGGTACACTGAAGCTTTCTTT. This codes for CASQGYTEAFF. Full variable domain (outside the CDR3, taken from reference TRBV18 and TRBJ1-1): NAGVMQNPRHLVRRRGQEARLRCSPMKGHSHVYWYRQLPEEGLKFMVYLQKENIIDESGMPKERFSAEFPKEGPSILRIQQVVRGDSAAYFCASQGYTEAFFGQGTRLTVV.

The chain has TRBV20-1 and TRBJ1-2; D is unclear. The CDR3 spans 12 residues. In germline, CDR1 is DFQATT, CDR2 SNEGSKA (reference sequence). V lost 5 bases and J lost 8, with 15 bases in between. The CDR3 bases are TGCAGTGCTCCGGTCGGGGATGAGGGCTACACCTTC. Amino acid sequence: CSAPVGDEGYTF.

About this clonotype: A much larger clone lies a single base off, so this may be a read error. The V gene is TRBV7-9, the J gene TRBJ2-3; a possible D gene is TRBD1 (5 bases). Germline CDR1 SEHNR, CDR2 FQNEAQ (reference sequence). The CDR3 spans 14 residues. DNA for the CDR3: TGTGCCAGCAGCTTCGACAGAGACACAGATGCGCAGTATTTT. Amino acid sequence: CASSFDRDTDAQYF.

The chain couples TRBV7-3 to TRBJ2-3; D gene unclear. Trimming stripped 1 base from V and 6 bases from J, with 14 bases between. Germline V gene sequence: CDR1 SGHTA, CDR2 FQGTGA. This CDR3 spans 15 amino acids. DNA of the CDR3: TGTGCCAGCAGCTTAAACCCCCAGCCGGGTGATACGCAGTATTTT. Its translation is CASSLNPQPGDTQYF.

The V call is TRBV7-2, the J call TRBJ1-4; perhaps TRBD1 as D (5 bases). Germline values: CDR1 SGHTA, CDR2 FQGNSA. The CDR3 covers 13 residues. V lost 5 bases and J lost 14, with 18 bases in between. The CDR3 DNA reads TGTGCCAGCAGCCAACGTATCTTGGACACCCTGTTTTTT. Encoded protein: CASSQRILDTLFF.

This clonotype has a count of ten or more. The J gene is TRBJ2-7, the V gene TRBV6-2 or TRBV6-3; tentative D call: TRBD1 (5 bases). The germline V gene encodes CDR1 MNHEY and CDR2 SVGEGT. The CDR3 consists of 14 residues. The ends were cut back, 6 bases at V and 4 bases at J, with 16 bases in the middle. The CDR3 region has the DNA TGTGCCAGCAGGCGTGGGGCAGAAAATTACGAGCAGTACTTC. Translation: CASRRGAENYEQYF.

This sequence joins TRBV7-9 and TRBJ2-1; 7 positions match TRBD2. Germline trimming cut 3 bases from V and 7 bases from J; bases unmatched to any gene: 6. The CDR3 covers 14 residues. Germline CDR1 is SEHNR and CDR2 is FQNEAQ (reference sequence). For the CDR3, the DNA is TGTGCCAGCAGCTTTGGGGGGGGACTGAATGAGCAGTTCTTC. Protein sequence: CASSFGGGLNEQFF.

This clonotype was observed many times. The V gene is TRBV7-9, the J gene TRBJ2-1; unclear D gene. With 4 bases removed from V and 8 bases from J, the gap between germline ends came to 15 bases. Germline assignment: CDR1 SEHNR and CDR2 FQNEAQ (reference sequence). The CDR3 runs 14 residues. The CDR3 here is CASSSEERLDEQFF. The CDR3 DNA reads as TGTGCCAGCAGCTCAGAGGAGAGATTGGATGAGCAGTTCTTC.

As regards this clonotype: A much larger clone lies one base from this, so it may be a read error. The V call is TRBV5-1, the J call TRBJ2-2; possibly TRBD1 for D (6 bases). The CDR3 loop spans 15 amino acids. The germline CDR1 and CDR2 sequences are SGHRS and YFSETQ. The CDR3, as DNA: TGCGCCAGCAGCTTGGACAGGGCGGACACCGGGGAGCTGCTTTTT. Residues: CASSLDRADTGELLF.

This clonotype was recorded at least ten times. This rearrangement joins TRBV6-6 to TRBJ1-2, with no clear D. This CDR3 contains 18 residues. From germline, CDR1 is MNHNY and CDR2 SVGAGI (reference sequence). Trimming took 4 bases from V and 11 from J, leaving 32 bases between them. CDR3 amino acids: CASSSQISFQPGARAYTF. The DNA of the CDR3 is TGTGCCAGCAGTTCCCAAATTTCCTTCCAGCCGGGAGCACGTGCGTACACCTTC.

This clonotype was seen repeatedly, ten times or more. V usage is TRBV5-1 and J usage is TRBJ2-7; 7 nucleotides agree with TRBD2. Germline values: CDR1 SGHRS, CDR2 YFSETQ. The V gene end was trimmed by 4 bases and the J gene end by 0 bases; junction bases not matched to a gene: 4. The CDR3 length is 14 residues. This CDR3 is CASSPGDYSYEQYF. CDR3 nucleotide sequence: TGCGCCAGCAGCCCCGGGGACTACTCCTACGAGCAGTACTTC. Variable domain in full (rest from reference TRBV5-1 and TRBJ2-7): KAGVTQTPRYLIKTRGQQVTLSCSPISGHRSVSWYQQTPGQGLQFLFEYFSETQRNKGNFPGRFSGRQFSNSRSEMNVSTLELGDSALYLCASSPGDYSYEQYFGPGTRLTVT.

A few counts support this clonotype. The CDR3 here is CASSLDGAGTGELFF. For the CDR3, the DNA is TGCGCCAGCAGCTTGGACGGGGCTGGGACCGGGGAGCTGTTTTTT. The chain uses TRBV5-1 and TRBJ2-2; D may match TRBD1 or TRBD2 (5 bases each). CDR3 size: 15 residues. V lost 0 bases to trimming and J lost 5 bases, with 11 bases between them. Germline V gene lookup returns CDR1 SGHRS and CDR2 YFSETQ. Using reference TRBV5-1 and TRBJ2-2 for the parts outside the CDR3, the full variable domain is KAGVTQTPRYLIKTRGQQVTLSCSPISGHRSVSWYQQTPGQGLQFLFEYFSETQRNKGNFPGRFSGRQFSNSRSEMNVSTLELGDSALYLCASSLDGAGTGELFFGEGSRLTVL.

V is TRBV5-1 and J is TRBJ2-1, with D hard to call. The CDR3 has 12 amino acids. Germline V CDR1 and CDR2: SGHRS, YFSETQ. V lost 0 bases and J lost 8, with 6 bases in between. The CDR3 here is CASSLDQHEQFF. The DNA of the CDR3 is TGCGCCAGCAGCTTGGACCAACATGAGCAGTTCTTC.

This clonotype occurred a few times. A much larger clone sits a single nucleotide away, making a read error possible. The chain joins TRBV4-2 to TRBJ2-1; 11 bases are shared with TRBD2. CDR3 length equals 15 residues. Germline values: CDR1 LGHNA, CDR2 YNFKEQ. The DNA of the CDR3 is TGTACCAGCAGCCGCACTAGCGGGGGACACAATGAGCAGTTCTTC. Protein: CTSSRTSGGHNEQFF.

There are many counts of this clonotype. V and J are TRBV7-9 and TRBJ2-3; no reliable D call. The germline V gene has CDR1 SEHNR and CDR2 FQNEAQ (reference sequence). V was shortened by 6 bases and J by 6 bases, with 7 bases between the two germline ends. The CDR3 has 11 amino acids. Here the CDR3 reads CASSKIDTQYF. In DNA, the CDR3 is TGTGCCAGCAGTAAAATCGATACGCAGTATTTT.

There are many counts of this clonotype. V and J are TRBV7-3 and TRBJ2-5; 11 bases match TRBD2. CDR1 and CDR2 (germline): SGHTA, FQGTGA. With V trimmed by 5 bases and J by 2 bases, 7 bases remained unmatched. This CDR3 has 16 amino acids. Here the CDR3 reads CASSKGLAVTQETQYF. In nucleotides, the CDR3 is TGTGCCAGCAGCAAGGGACTAGCGGTGACTCAAGAGACCCAGTACTTC.

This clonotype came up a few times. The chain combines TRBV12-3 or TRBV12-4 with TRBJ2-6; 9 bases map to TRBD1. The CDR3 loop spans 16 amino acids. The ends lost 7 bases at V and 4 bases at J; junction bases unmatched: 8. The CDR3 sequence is CASKRQGVAGANVLTF. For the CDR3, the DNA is TGTGCCAGCAAGCGACAGGGGGTAGCAGGGGCCAACGTCCTGACTTTC.

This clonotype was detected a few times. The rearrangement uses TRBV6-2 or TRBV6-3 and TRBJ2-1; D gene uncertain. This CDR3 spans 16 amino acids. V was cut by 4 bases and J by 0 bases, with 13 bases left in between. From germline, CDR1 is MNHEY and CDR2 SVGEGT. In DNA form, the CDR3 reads TGTGCCAGCAGTTTTAGAATGCGGAGCTCCTACAATGAGCAGTTCTTC. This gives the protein CASSFRMRSSYNEQFF.

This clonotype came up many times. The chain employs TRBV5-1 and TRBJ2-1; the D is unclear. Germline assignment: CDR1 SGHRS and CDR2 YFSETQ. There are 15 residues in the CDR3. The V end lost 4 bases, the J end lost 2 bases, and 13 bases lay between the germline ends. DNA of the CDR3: TGCGCCAGCAGCCCCCGGAGTTCCGCCTACAATGAGCAGTTCTTC. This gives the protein CASSPRSSAYNEQFF.

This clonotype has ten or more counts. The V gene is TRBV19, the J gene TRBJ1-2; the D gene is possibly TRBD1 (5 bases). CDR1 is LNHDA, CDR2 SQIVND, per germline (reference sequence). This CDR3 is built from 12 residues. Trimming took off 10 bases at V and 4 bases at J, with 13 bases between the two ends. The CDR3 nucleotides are TGTGCCACCACCCGGGACGGCTATGGCTACACCTTC. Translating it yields CATTRDGYGYTF.

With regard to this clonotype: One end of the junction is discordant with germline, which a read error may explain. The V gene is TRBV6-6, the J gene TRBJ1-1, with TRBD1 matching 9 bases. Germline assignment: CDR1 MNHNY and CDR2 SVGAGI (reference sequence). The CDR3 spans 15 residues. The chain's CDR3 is CARSWGTGLGTEAFF. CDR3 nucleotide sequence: TGTGCCCGCAGTTGGGGGACAGGGCTAGGGACTGAAGCTTTCTTT.

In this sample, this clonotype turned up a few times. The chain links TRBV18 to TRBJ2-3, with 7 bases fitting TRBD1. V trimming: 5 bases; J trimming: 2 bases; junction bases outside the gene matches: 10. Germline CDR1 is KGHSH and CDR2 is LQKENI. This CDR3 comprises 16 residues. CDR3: CASSKARTGFTDTQYF. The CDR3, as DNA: TGTGCCAGCTCAAAGGCCCGGACAGGCTTCACAGATACGCAGTATTTT.